These T cell receptor beta chains were read from a single sample in a study of CD8 T cells in Susac syndrome. TCRdb independently ran MiXCR on the immunoSEQ multiplex PCR reads; one entry per CDR3 protein. The sample lists fewer than 150,000 distinct CDR3 sequences; around 91% were seen once. Sample: CD8+ T cells from PBMCs. The receptors were gathered from a human donor with multiple sclerosis. CDR3s include the opening cysteine and the closing phenylalanine or tryptophan. The size of a clone is reported for some rows only, either as once, few or many, or as a class for expanded clones.

cdr3_aa j_call v_call clone_size
CASSDGGGMNTEAFF TRBJ1-1 TRBV19 -
CATSETGAGTSTDTQYF TRBJ2-3 TRBV24-1 -
CASSGAEKTGKETQYF TRBJ2-5 TRBV6-6 -
CASSFGGYGANVLTF TRBJ2-6 TRBV28 -
CASRLAGGGTGELFF TRBJ2-2 TRBV5-1 -
CASSALAATYEQYF TRBJ2-7 TRBV27 -
CASSIWGYNTGELFF TRBJ2-2 TRBV19 -
CASTRTGETQYF TRBJ2-5 TRBV28 -
CASSLDPVNTEAFF TRBJ1-1 TRBV5-1 once
CASSQDRELETYEQYF TRBJ2-7 TRBV4-3 -
CASSQETGWSYEQYF - TRBV4-3 -
CSVRDGTDSYEQYF TRBJ2-7 TRBV29-1 -
CASSQVIFTEAFF TRBJ1-1 TRBV4-3 -
CASSVDRADEQFF TRBJ2-1 TRBV9 -
CASSSILGEGGGYGYTF TRBJ1-2 TRBV27 -
CASSQDGEQFF TRBJ2-1 TRBV4-2 -
CASSFQGGENIQYF TRBJ2-4 TRBV28 -
CASSRLGEDTEAFF TRBJ1-1 TRBV7-9 -
CASSGTGGFTEAFF TRBJ1-1 TRBV7-6 few
CASSTTGHKPEVFF TRBJ1-1 TRBV19 -
CASTRGQGGNTGELFF TRBJ2-2 TRBV27 -
CAWSVLAYGEQYF TRBJ2-7 TRBV30 -
CASSPGTAFAKLFF TRBJ1-4 TRBV5-8 -
CASSSDGSTGGYTF TRBJ1-2 TRBV7-2 -
CASSLPRDGVGYGYTF TRBJ1-2 TRBV7-9 -
CASTTLSGDNYGYTF TRBJ1-2 TRBV27 -
CASTGGSAYEQYF TRBJ2-7 TRBV12-3/TRBV12-4 -
CATWGGGEQYF TRBJ2-7 TRBV27 -